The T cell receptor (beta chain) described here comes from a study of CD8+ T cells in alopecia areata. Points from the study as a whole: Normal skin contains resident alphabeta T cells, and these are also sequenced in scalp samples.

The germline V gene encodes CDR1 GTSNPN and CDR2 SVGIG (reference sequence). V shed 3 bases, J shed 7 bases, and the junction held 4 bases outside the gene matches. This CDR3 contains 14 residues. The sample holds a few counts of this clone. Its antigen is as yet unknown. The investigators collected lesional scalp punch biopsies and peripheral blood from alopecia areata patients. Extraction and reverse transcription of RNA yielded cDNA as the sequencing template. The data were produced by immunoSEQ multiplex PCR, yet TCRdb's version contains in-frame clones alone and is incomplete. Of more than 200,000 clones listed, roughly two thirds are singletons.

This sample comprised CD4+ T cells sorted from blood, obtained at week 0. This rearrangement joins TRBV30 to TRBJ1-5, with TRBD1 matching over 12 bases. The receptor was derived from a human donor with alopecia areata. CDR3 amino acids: CAWSRDRGHQPQHF. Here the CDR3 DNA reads TGTGCCTGGAGCCGGGACAGGGGGCACCAGCCCCAGCATTTT.